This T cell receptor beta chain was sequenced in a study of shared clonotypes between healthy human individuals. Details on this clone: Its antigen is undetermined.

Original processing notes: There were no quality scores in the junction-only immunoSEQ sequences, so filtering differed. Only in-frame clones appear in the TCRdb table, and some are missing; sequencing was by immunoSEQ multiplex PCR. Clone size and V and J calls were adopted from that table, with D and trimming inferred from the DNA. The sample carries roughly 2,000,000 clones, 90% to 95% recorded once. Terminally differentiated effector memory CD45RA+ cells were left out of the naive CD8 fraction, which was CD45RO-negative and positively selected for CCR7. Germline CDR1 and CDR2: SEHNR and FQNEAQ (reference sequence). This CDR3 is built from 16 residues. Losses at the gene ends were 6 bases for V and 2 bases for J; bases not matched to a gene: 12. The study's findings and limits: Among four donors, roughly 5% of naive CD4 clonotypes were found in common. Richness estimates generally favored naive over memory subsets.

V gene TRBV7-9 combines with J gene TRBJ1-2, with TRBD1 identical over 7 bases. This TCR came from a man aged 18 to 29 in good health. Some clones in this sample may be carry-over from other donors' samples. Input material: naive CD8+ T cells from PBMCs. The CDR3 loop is CASSQIPGQLNYGYTF. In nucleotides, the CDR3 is TGTGCCAGCAGTCAGATTCCGGGACAGCTAAACTATGGCTACACCTTC.